The 13 T cell receptor beta chains given below trace back to one sample, sequenced in a study of blood T cells in healthy people across ages. The use of a sample-barcoded 5' primer and a J-beta primer mix characterized a second PCR of about 6 to 12 cycles. TCRdb processed the 5' RACE reads anew with MiXCR; each CDR3 protein has one entry. The sample shows more than 1,000,000 distinct CDR3 sequences, around 27% of them seen only once. These data were likewise used in another study, on T cells of mothers and their children.

Sequencing was done on a sample of blood. The receptors were gathered from a girl under 10 years old in good health.

V and J are TRBV19 and TRBJ2-2; D is possibly TRBD2 (5 bases). CDR1 LNHDA and CDR2 SQIVND come from the germline V gene (reference sequence). Trimming removed 7 bases from V and 0 bases from J, with 9 bases in between. This CDR3 has 14 amino acids. The CDR3 spells CASNEGTNTGELFF. CDR3 coding DNA: TGTGCCAGTAATGAGGGTACGAACACCGGGGAGCTGTTTTTT.

The gene calls are TRBV29-1 and TRBJ2-5; the D gene is possibly TRBD1 (6 bases). Trimming stripped 4 bases from V and 5 bases from J, with 23 bases between. Germline lookup yields CDR1 SQVTM and CDR2 ANQGSEA. The length of the CDR3 is 16 residues. CDR3 protein: CSVASRGGGLGETQYF. CDR3 bases: TGCAGCGTTGCGTCTCGAGGTGGGGGCCTGGGCGAGACCCAGTACTTC.

The rearrangement uses TRBV20-1 and TRBJ1-1; no definite D call. The V end lost 0 bases, the J end lost 1 base, and 12 bases lay between the germline ends. The CDR3 is 15 residues long. Germline values: CDR1 DFQATT, CDR2 SNEGSKA (reference sequence). CDR3 region: CSARDHAVGNTEAFF. Here the CDR3 DNA reads TGCAGTGCTAGAGATCATGCAGTCGGGAACACTGAAGCTTTCTTT.

J is TRBJ2-7 and V is TRBV4-3; D may be TRBD1 (5 bases). The V end was cut by 4 bases, the J end by 3 bases, with 10 bases between. CDR3 length: 13 residues. The germline V gene has CDR1 LGHNA and CDR2 YSLEER. In DNA form, the CDR3 reads TGCGCCAGCAGCCTTAACCAGGGCTACGAGCAGTACTTC. Its protein is CASSLNQGYEQYF.

This clonotype was seen more than once but under ten times. This chain uses TRBV29-1 with TRBJ2-3; TRBD2 might be the D (6 bases). CDR3 length equals 13 residues. CDR1 SQVTM and CDR2 ANQGSEA come from the germline V gene. V lost 8 bases, J lost 4 bases, and 16 bases lay in between. The CDR3 is CSMRTEGADTQYF. The CDR3 bases are TGCAGCATGCGGACGGAGGGAGCAGATACGCAGTATTTT.

The chain is built from TRBV7-3 and TRBJ1-1, with a tentative D call TRBD1 (5 bases). Germline CDR1 SGHTA, CDR2 FQGTGA. V was trimmed by 2 bases and J by 4 bases, leaving 11 bases between them. This CDR3 region has 14 residues. CDR3 residues: CASSLSAGSTEAFF. For the CDR3, the DNA is TGTGCCAGCAGCTTATCTGCAGGGAGCACTGAAGCTTTCTTT. The variable domain in full, with the rest retrieved from reference TRBV7-3 and TRBJ1-1, is GAGVSQTPSNKVTEKGKYVELRCDPISGHTALYWYRQSLGQGPEFLIYFQGTGAADDSGLPNDRFFAVRPEGSVSTLKIQRTERGDSAVYLCASSLSAGSTEAFFGQGTRLTVV.

This chain links TRBV7-8 with TRBJ2-5; 15 bases map to TRBD2. The length of the CDR3 is 15 residues. CDR1 is SGHVS, CDR2 FQNEAQ, per germline. The V and J ends lost 5 bases and 10 bases, in that order; junction bases with no gene match: 8. This CDR3 reads CASSTPGLAGGLQYF. The CDR3 DNA reads TGTGCCAGCAGCACCCCGGGACTAGCGGGGGGTCTCCAGTACTTC.

V is TRBV5-1 and J is TRBJ2-5, with D perhaps being TRBD1 or TRBD2 (7 bases each). There are 15 residues in the CDR3. Germline V gives CDR1 SGHRS, CDR2 YFSETQ. Trimming removed 0 bases at V and 8 bases at J, with 17 bases between. CDR3 in amino acids: CASSLGQGGQGTQYF. The CDR3 DNA follows: TGCGCCAGCAGCTTGGGACAGGGAGGGCAAGGAACCCAGTACTTC. The full variable domain, rest sourced from reference TRBV5-1 and TRBJ2-5, is KAGVTQTPRYLIKTRGQQVTLSCSPISGHRSVSWYQQTPGQGLQFLFEYFSETQRNKGNFPGRFSGRQFSNSRSEMNVSTLELGDSALYLCASSLGQGGQGTQYFGPGTRLLVL.

The chain combines TRBV7-9 with TRBJ1-3; D is ambiguous. V was cut by 5 bases and J by 8 bases, with 16 bases left in between. CDR1 is SEHNR, CDR2 FQNEAQ, per germline (reference sequence). The CDR3 is 14 residues long. In DNA form, the CDR3 reads TGTGCCAGCAGCCGTCAAAAGGAAGGGCACACCATATATTTT. Amino acid sequence: CASSRQKEGHTIYF.

Only a few counts were recorded for this clonotype. The chain has TRBV27 and TRBJ1-2, with 8 bases lining up with TRBD1. Losses at the gene ends were 5 bases for V and 4 bases for J; bases not matched to a gene: 15. In germline, CDR1 is MNHEY, CDR2 SMNVEV (reference sequence). This CDR3 region has 17 residues. The CDR3 region is CASSPSFAPGGGYGYTF. CDR3 coding DNA: TGTGCCAGCAGTCCTTCTTTTGCCCCAGGGGGCGGCTATGGCTACACCTTC.

The chain uses TRBV29-1 and TRBJ2-5; possible D gene TRBD1, 6 bases. Trimming shortened V by 7 bases and J by 7 bases, and 19 bases separated the two germline ends. The germline gives CDR1 SQVTM, CDR2 ANQGSEA. This CDR3 has 13 residues. The CDR3 spells CSAVDSLPGTQYF. The CDR3 DNA is TGCAGCGCCGTGGACAGCCTCCCGGGGACCCAGTACTTC. Full variable domain (remainder filled in from reference TRBV29-1 and TRBJ2-5): SAVISQKPSRDICQRGTSLTIQCQVDSQVTMMFWYRQQPGQSLTLIATANQGSEATYESGFVIDKFPISRPNLTFSTLTVSNMSPEDSSIYLCSAVDSLPGTQYFGPGTRLLVL.

CDR3: CASSSPSSNEKLFF. In DNA, the CDR3 is TGTGCCAGCAGCTCCCCGTCTTCTAATGAAAAACTGTTTTTT. This chain uses TRBV7-9 with TRBJ1-4; no definite D call. Trimming shortened V by 4 bases and J by 3 bases, and 9 bases separated the two germline ends. This CDR3 comprises 14 residues. Germline V lookup: CDR1 SEHNR, CDR2 FQNEAQ (reference sequence).

This chain connects TRBV6-5 to TRBJ1-2, with no clear D. Germline CDR1 reads MNHEY; CDR2 reads SVGAGI. This CDR3 spans 11 amino acids. Trimming left V 2 bases short and J 9 bases short, with 7 bases between. This CDR3 is CASSYQESYTF. CDR3 sequence (DNA): TGTGCCAGCAGTTACCAGGAGAGCTACACCTTC.